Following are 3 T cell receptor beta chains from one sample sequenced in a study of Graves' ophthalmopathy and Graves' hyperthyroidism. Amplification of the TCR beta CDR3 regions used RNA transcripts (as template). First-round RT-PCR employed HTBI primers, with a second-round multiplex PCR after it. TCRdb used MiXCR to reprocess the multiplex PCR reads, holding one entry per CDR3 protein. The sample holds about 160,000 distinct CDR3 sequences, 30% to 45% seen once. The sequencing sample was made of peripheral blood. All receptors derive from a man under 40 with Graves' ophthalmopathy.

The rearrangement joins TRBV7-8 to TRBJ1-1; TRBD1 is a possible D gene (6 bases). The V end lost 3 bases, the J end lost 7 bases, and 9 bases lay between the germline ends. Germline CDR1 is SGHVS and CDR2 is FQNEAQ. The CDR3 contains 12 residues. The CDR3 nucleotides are TGTGCCAGCAGCTTCGACAGGTTTGAAGCTTTCTTT. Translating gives CASSFDRFEAFF.

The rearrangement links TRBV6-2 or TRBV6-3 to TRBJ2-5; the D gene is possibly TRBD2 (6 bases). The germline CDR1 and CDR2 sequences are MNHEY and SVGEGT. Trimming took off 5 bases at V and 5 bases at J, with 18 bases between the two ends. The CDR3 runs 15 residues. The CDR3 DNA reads TGTGCCAGCAGTCATCCCGGGACTGTTGGGGAGACCCAGTACTTC. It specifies CASSHPGTVGETQYF.

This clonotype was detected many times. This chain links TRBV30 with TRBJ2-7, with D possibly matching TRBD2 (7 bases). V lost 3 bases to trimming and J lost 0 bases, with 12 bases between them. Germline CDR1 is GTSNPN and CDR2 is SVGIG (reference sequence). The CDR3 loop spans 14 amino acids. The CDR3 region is CAWSMGGGSYEQYF. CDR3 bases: TGTGCCTGGAGCATGGGAGGGGGCTCCTACGAGCAGTACTTC.